This T cell receptor (beta chain) derives from a study of shared clonotypes between healthy human individuals (dated by TCRdb to the early 2020s). Regarding the research as a whole: The cohort included a few men and two women between 18 and 49 years of age. To estimate repertoire size and how much clonotype sharing occurs between individuals, the study deeply sequenced the blood TCR repertoires of five healthy adults. Between about 0.85 and 10 billion PBMCs per donor were obtained by leukapheresis. Different laboratories and diverse techniques were used to prepare libraries and sequence TCR repertoires, to increase sequencing depth and limit assay-specific biases. For each donor, CD4 naive and CD4 memory were each run on three plates, CD8 naive on two plates, and CD8 memory on one plate. The full study reports these points: Pairwise subsampling indicated that sequencing depth was expected to affect the degree of clonotype sharing among donors. Because the study included a small number of donors, the genetic and exposure-history diversity represented was limited. Even with the large sequencing depth, rarefaction of the sorted-subset datasets indicated that sequencing was incomplete. Naive subsets generally had larger estimated clonotype richness than memory subsets. Sampling was restricted to blood, and TCR repertoires in tissues likely differ from the TCR repertoires found in blood. Compared with non-shared clonotypes, the clonotypes found in all four sorted-subset donors had higher generation probabilities. Roughly 5.2% of naive CD4, 3.5% of naive CD8, around 2.3% of memory CD4, and 0.4% of memory CD8 clonotypes were shared across several donors.

Spanning cysteine to phenylalanine, the CDR3 consists of 14 amino acids. Of the read, only the CDR3 DNA is kept; its 42 bases are in frame from base 1. From the germline V gene, CDR1 is SNHLY and CDR2 is FYNNEI. Trimming takes 6 bases off V and 4 bases off J; junction bases not matched to a gene: 5. This clone was counted once. The antigen it binds to is not known. Base qualities are missing; no much larger clone stands one base away. CD8 naive samples consisted of CD45RO-negative cells that were positively selected for CCR7, yielding a CD45RA+CCR7+ population without TemRA cells. Donors were healthy HIV-negative adults with no recently reported acute infections or vaccinations. Only Caucasian adults living in Nashville, Tennessee, USA were represented among the donors. Blood was collected by leukapheresis, and PBMCs were isolated by Ficoll-Histopaque density gradient centrifugation and then cryopreserved in liquid nitrogen vapor phase. Purity and quantity of every magnetically sorted T cell population were checked by analytical flow cytometry. Genomic DNA was isolated from every sorted fraction and measured by UV absorbance on a Nanodrop 2000c.

TCR CDR3 regions were amplified from genomic DNA by multiplex PCR using the deep immunoSEQ assay. Extracted genomic DNA from each cell subset was distributed evenly across all wells of several immunoSEQ 96-well plates, and each plate was treated as a replicate. Each replicate PCR for sorted subsets received 200 ng genomic DNA, equal to about 30,000 T cell genomes. Purified libraries were measured with a Qubit 3.0 fluorometer, size-checked on a Bioanalyzer 2100, and measured again with the KAPA Library Quantification kit. Each immunoSEQ 96-well plate was sequenced on its own single-read 150-cycle Illumina NextSeq 550 flow cell. The original methods were these. The immunoSEQ output contained only junctional sequences without quality scores, so filtering could not match that applied to full-length reads. Sequences were annotated with PyIR, a Python wrapper for IgBLAST v1.9, using IMGT germline references to assign V/J genes and CDR3. Reads were filtered out if the reads had weak V/J assignments (E-value above 1e-6), no CDR3, stop codons, out-of-frame junctions, or ambiguous translated residues. A V3J clonotype was defined by an identical inferred V gene, J gene, and CDR3 amino acid sequence. Percentage overlap between repertoires was calculated by dividing the number of shared unique clonotypes by the size of the smaller repertoire. Repertoire richness was assessed with RTK rarefaction, the Chao1 estimator, and Recon v2.1 estimates of unobserved clonotypes. For all TCRbeta clonotypes obtained by the gDNA method from a few donors, generation probabilities were computed with OLGA. What TCRdb holds here is the immuneACCESS table cut down to in-frame rearrangements. Part of the clones is not present; checked against another copy, under half of the missing clones reflect an unresolved V gene, and the others are unexplained. The D gene and trimming were derived from the DNA, and the V and J assignments and clone size from that table. The sample has some 2 million clones on record, approximately 94% of them singletons. Clones ranked in the top ten supply 0.85% to 1.2% of the sample.

The sequence derives from a man aged 18 to 29 in good health. The chain links TRBV2 with TRBJ2-3, with 9 bases in between that match TRBD2. Specimen: naive CD8+ T cells sorted from blood. The label giving this sample's cell subset or site can be read as: CD45RA+CCR7+. The sequenced DNA: TGTGCCAGCAGCACCGGGACTAGCTCAGATACGCAGTATTTT. Its protein reads: CASSTGTSSDTQYF. Extended through the reference TRBV2 and TRBJ2-3 proteins, this CDR3 yields the full variable domain: EPEVTQTPSHQVTQMGQEVILRCVPISNHLYFYWYRQILGQKVEFLVSFYNNEISEKSEIFDDQFSVERPDGSNFTLKIRSTKLEDSAMYFCASSTGTSSDTQYFGPGTRLTVL.